This T cell receptor beta chain was observed in a study of T cells in Graves' hyperthyroidism and ophthalmopathy. Whole-study findings and limits: Within blood appeared most thyroid clonotypes that had expanded above 0.001.

As for this clonotype: The antigen remains undetermined.

J lost 7 bases, V lost 6 bases, and 8 bases had no gene match. The CDR3 totals 15 residues. Germline V gene sequence: CDR1 KGHSH, CDR2 LQKENI. TCR beta CDR3 regions were amplified from RNA transcripts. The TCR CDR3 first-round RT-PCR relied on the HTBI primer set. TCRdb reprocessed the multiplex PCR reads with MiXCR, giving one entry per CDR3 protein. The sample records approximately 700,000 distinct CDR3 sequences, about 15% being singletons. Exclusions: uncontrolled infection, other autoimmune disease, pregnancy, lactation. PBMCs were derived from around 10 ml fresh peripheral blood. Sequencing was carried out using blood. The TCR sequence derives from a man between 18 and 29 years old with Graves' hyperthyroidism. V is TRBV18 and J is TRBJ2-1; the match to TRBD2 covers 11 bases. The CDR3 DNA reads as TGTGCCAGCTCCCCGGGACTAGCGGTTTGGAATGAGCAGTTCTTC. Protein sequence: CASSPGLAVWNEQFF.